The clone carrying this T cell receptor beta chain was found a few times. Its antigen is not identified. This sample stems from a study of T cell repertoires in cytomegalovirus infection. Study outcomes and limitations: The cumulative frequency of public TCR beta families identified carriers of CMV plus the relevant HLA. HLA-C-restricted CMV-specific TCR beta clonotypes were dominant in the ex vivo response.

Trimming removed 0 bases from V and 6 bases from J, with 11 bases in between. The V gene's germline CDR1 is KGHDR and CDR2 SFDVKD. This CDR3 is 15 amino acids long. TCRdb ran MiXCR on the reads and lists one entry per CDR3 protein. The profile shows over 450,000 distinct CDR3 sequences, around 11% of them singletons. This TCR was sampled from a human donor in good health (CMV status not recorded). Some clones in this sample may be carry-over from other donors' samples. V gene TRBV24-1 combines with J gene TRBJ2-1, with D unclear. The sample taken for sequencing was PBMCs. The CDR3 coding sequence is TGTGCCACCAGTGATTTGAAGAAAAGATCCAATGAGCAGTTCTTC. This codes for CATSDLKKRSNEQFF.